This T cell receptor beta chain was found in a study of CD8 T cells in Susac syndrome. The sequenced target, TCR beta, came from blood CD8+ and CD4+ T cells. Germline V gene data show CDR1 as SGHDT and CDR2 as YYEEEE. CDR3 length: 13 residues. V was pared by 4 bases and J by 7 bases, with 12 bases between. RNA totalling roughly 0.45 to 1 ug underwent reverse transcription with random hexamers. MiXCR was run by TCRdb on the immunoSEQ multiplex PCR reads, yielding one entry per CDR3 protein. The sample includes over 150,000 distinct CDR3 sequences, 95% to 96% of them seen just once. The sequencing sample was made of CD4+ T cells from PBMCs. This receptor was taken from a human donor with Susac syndrome. The gene calls are TRBV5-6 and TRBJ2-1; possibly TRBD2 for D (6 bases). Written as DNA, the CDR3 is TGTGCCAGCAGCCCGGAGGGGTGGAATGAGCAGTTCTTC. Residues: CASSPEGWNEQFF.